The rows below give T cell receptor beta chains drawn from one sample of a study of T-cell reconstitution after alpha-beta-depleted transplantation in children. From the PCR reads, TCRdb called clonotypes with MiXCR, one entry per CDR3 protein. The sample lists about 400,000 distinct CDR3 sequences; roughly 15% were seen once. Sequenced here: PBMCs, mostly from graft donor cells, sampled 360 days after TCRalphabeta/CD19-depleted stem cell transplant. Receptor source: a boy in the first two years of life who had a stem cell transplant for Wiskott-Aldrich syndrome, so the T cells may come from the graft donor. CDR3s include the opening cysteine and the closing phenylalanine or tryptophan. Each record gives: D gene, clone size, V gene, J gene, CDR3 length, CDR3 protein, CDR3 DNA. A D gene is named only where the DNA matches it firmly. The size entry is marked missing in some rows and otherwise reads once, few, many or a size class.

-	-	TRBV5-6	TRBJ2-7	15	CASRVGGGRAYEQYF	TGTGCCAGCAGAGTAGGGGGAGGGCGGGCCTACGAGCAGTACTTC
-	many	TRBV25-1	TRBJ2-1	13	CASSRLGGNEQFF	TGTGCCAGCAGTCGACTAGGGGGCAATGAGCAGTTCTTC
TRBD1	-	TRBV24-1	TRBJ2-2	18	CATSVPPGQGANTGELFF	TGTGCCACCAGTGTTCCCCCCGGACAGGGGGCTAACACCGGGGAGCTGTTTTTT
-	-	TRBV7-9	TRBJ1-1	15	CASSLRLVLNTEAFF	TGTGCCAGCAGCTTACGTCTGGTTTTGAACACTGAAGCTTTCTTT
-	-	TRBV6-2/TRBV6-3	TRBJ2-7	14	CASSYWRSSYEQYF	TGTGCCAGCAGTTACTGGCGGAGCTCCTACGAGCAGTACTTC
TRBD2	-	TRBV5-1	TRBJ2-4	16	CASSFGGSVAKNIQYF	TGCGCCAGCAGCTTCGGCGGGAGCGTCGCCAAAAACATTCAGTACTTC
-	-	TRBV12-3/TRBV12-4	TRBJ2-3	17	CASSGSIWASTTDTQYF	TGTGCCAGCAGTGGGTCTATCTGGGCTAGTACGACAGATACGCAGTATTTT
TRBD2	-	TRBV10-3	TRBJ2-1	18	CAFSDRLAGGRPYNEQFF	TGTGCCTTCAGTGACCGACTAGCGGGGGGCCGACCGTACAATGAGCAGTTCTTC
TRBD2	-	TRBV4-1	TRBJ2-3	17	CASSQDRGGGAPDTQYF	TGCGCCAGCAGCCAAGATCGTGGCGGGGGGGCCCCAGATACGCAGTATTTT
-	many	TRBV4-3	TRBJ2-1	16	CASSPNRVLSGNEQFF	TGCGCCAGCAGCCCCAATCGGGTCTTGTCAGGCAATGAGCAGTTCTTC
TRBD2	few	TRBV11-2	TRBJ2-1	18	CASSFLTSGGAKYNEQFF	TGTGCCAGCAGCTTCTTGACTAGCGGGGGGGCGAAGTACAATGAGCAGTTCTTC
-	few	TRBV24-1	TRBJ1-5	14	CATSGGYSNQPQHF	TGTGCCACCAGTGGCGGGTATAGCAATCAGCCCCAGCATTTT
-	few	TRBV29-1	TRBJ2-3	16	CSVEAWRLGSTDTQYF	TGCAGCGTTGAAGCATGGAGGCTCGGGTCCACAGATACGCAGTATTTT
TRBD2	-	TRBV12-3/TRBV12-4	TRBJ2-1	16	CASSILGTSGNNEQFF	TGTGCCAGCAGTATACTCGGGACTAGCGGAAACAATGAGCAGTTCTTC
-	-	TRBV24-1	TRBJ2-5	17	CATSDLVRDNIQETQYF	TGTGCCACCAGTGATTTGGTTCGGGACAACATCCAAGAGACCCAGTACTTC
-	-	TRBV20-1	TRBJ2-1	18	CSARGRIRNWVSYNEQFF	TGCAGTGCTAGAGGGCGGATCAGGAATTGGGTTTCCTACAATGAGCAGTTCTTC
TRBD2	few	TRBV7-2	TRBJ2-3	16	CASQPPLAGGPDTQYF	TGTGCCAGCCAGCCCCCACTAGCGGGGGGGCCAGATACGCAGTATTTT
-	-	TRBV24-1	TRBJ2-5	13	CATSRLQEETQYF	TGTGCCACCAGCAGACTACAGGAAGAGACCCAGTACTTC
TRBD1	few	TRBV20-1	TRBJ1-2	13	CSARTGGGYGYTF	TGCAGTGCTAGGACAGGGGGAGGGTATGGCTACACCTTC
-	-	TRBV20-1	TRBJ2-7	14	CSARGVGGRYEQYF	TGCAGTGCTAGAGGGGTGGGGGGTCGGTACGAGCAGTACTTC
TRBD2	-	TRBV9	TRBJ2-3	16	CASSASGASGGGTQYF	TGTGCCAGCAGCGCGTCAGGGGCTAGCGGGGGCGGGACGCAGTATTTT
TRBD2	-	TRBV29-1	TRBJ2-1	17	CSVDGLAERSSYNEQFF	TGCAGCGTTGATGGACTAGCGGAAAGGAGCTCCTACAATGAGCAGTTCTTC
-	few	TRBV24-1	TRBJ2-7	14	CATSGRDTSYEQYF	TGTGCCACCAGTGGTCGGGACACGTCCTACGAGCAGTACTTC
-	-	TRBV10-3	TRBJ2-5	15	CAISEVGMRQETQYF	TGTGCCATCAGTGAGGTGGGAATGAGACAAGAGACCCAGTACTTC
TRBD2	-	TRBV15	TRBJ2-1	13	CATRSGRSNEQFF	TGTGCCACCAGGAGCGGGAGAAGCAATGAGCAGTTCTTC
-	-	TRBV2	TRBJ2-3	13	CASSGVLADTQYF	TGTGCCAGCAGCGGGGTACTAGCAGATACGCAGTATTTT
TRBD2	few	TRBV6-1	TRBJ2-1	13	CATKLAGYNEQFF	TGTGCCACCAAACTAGCGGGCTACAATGAGCAGTTCTTC
-	-	TRBV11-1	TRBJ2-6	18	CASSPRQVPFSGANVLTF	TGTGCCAGCAGCCCGAGACAGGTCCCCTTTTCTGGGGCCAACGTCCTGACTTTC
-	-	TRBV29-1	TRBJ2-7	12	CSVVQQGLEQYF	TGCAGCGTTGTCCAACAGGGTCTCGAGCAGTACTTC
TRBD1	-	TRBV4-3	TRBJ2-7	15	CASSQDLGTAYEQYF	TGCGCCAGCAGCCAAGATCTAGGGACAGCCTACGAGCAGTACTTC
-	-	TRBV28	TRBJ2-3	12	CASRWRADTQYF	TGTGCCAGTCGTTGGAGGGCAGATACGCAGTATTTT
-	-	TRBV12-3/TRBV12-4	TRBJ1-2	14	CASSFWQGVRGYTF	TGTGCCAGCAGTTTTTGGCAGGGAGTTCGGGGCTACACCTTC
-	-	TRBV4-3	TRBJ2-5	15	CASSLLRGGRETQYF	TGCGCCAGCAGCCTCCTACGAGGGGGGCGAGAGACCCAGTACTTC
TRBD1	-	TRBV29-1	TRBJ2-7	14	CSVVSRDRGYEQYF	TGCAGCGTCGTCTCACGGGACAGGGGCTACGAGCAGTACTTC
-	-	TRBV5-1	TRBJ2-5	15	CASSSPGGRQETQYF	TGCGCCAGCAGCTCACCGGGCGGGCGCCAAGAGACCCAGTACTTC
TRBD1	few	TRBV27	TRBJ2-7	15	CASSFWAGGSYEQYF	TGTGCCAGCAGTTTCTGGGCAGGGGGCTCCTACGAGCAGTACTTC
TRBD2	-	TRBV3-1	TRBJ2-2	14	CASSLSAGGGELFF	TGTGCCAGCAGCCTGTCAGCGGGAGGCGGGGAGCTGTTTTTT
TRBD2	-	TRBV19	TRBJ2-2	17	CASTGLAGGPRTGELFF	TGTGCCAGCACGGGACTAGCGGGAGGCCCGCGGACCGGGGAGCTGTTTTTT
TRBD2	few	TRBV5-1	TRBJ2-1	19	CASSPHHGLAGRGGNEQFF	TGCGCCAGCAGCCCTCATCACGGACTAGCGGGACGGGGAGGCAATGAGCAGTTCTTC
-	-	TRBV10-3	TRBJ2-5	14	CAISSDPGSGTQYF	TGTGCCATCAGTTCCGACCCAGGTTCTGGGACCCAGTACTTC
-	-	TRBV7-8	TRBJ2-5	14	CASSTRGAGETQYF	TGTGCCAGCAGCACCCGGGGGGCGGGAGAGACCCAGTACTTC
TRBD1	-	TRBV5-1	TRBJ2-1	15	CASSQDRGQYNEQFF	TGCGCCAGCAGCCAGGACAGGGGGCAATACAATGAGCAGTTCTTC
-	-	TRBV29-1	TRBJ2-7	11	CSVAVSHEQYF	TGCAGCGTTGCGGTGAGCCACGAGCAGTACTTC
TRBD1	few	TRBV12-3/TRBV12-4	TRBJ2-7	14	CASCSGTGGNEQYF	TGTGCCAGCTGCTCCGGGACAGGAGGAAACGAGCAGTACTTC
-	few	TRBV12-3/TRBV12-4	TRBJ2-7	15	CASSRGREEVYEQYF	TGTGCCAGCAGTAGGGGGCGGGAGGAGGTCTACGAGCAGTACTTC
-	many	TRBV6-6	TRBJ2-5	13	CASSYPGAETQYF	TGTGCCAGCAGTTATCCGGGGGCTGAGACCCAGTACTTC
-	many	TRBV3-1	TRBJ2-7	15	CASSPEPLVPYEQYF	TGTGCCAGCAGCCCAGAACCACTAGTCCCCTACGAGCAGTACTTC
TRBD1	-	TRBV25-1	TRBJ2-1	12	CASEQGAYEQFF	TGTGCCAGCGAACAGGGGGCCTATGAGCAGTTCTTC
-	few	TRBV24-1	TRBJ2-7	14	CATSAGGSSYEQYF	TGTGCCACCAGTGCGGGCGGAAGCTCCTACGAGCAGTACTTC
-	-	TRBV10-3	TRBJ2-5	12	CAISESKETQYF	TGTGCCATCAGTGAGTCGAAGGAGACCCAGTACTTC
TRBD2	-	TRBV7-2	TRBJ2-2	15	CASRLAGTNTGELFF	TGTGCCAGCAGACTAGCGGGGACGAACACCGGGGAGCTGTTTTTT
-	-	TRBV20-1	TRBJ2-4	15	CSARWGGASKNIQYF	TGCAGTGCTCGATGGGGGGGGGCCTCAAAAAACATTCAGTACTTC
TRBD1	-	TRBV4-3	TRBJ2-4	17	CASSQASRAGGKNIQYF	TGCGCCAGCAGCCAAGCCTCCCGAGCAGGGGGCAAAAACATTCAGTACTTC
-	few	TRBV12-3/TRBV12-4	TRBJ1-2	14	CASRQSGTNYGYTF	TGTGCCAGCAGACAATCCGGGACAAACTATGGCTACACCTTC
TRBD2	-	TRBV5-1	TRBJ2-7	17	CASSLGSTSGKWGKQYF	TGCGCCAGCAGCTTGGGCTCGACTAGCGGGAAATGGGGGAAGCAGTACTTC